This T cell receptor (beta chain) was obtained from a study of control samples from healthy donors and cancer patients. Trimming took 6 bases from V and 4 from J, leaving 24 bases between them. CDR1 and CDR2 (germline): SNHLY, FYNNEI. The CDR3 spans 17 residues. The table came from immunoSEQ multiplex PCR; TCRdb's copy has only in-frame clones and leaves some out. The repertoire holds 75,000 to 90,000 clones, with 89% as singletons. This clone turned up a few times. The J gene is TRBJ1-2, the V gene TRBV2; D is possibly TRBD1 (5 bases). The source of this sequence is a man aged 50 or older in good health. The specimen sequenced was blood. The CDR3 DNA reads TGTGCCAGCAGCCACCTCCACCGGGGCGAAACTTCCTATGGCTACACCTTC. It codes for CASSHLHRGETSYGYTF.